The 9 T cell receptor beta chains below were found in one sample sequenced in a study of blood T cells in healthy people across ages. A J-beta primer mix and a sample-barcoded 5' primer were used in a second PCR of about 6 to 12 cycles. TCRdb itself ran the 5' RACE reads through MiXCR, one entry per CDR3 protein. Here the sample spans 700,000 or so distinct CDR3 sequences, around two fifths being singletons. The material sequenced was blood. All receptors derive from a man aged 80 or over in good health.

This clonotype turned up a few times. This chain uses TRBV4-3 with TRBJ2-4, with unresolved D. Looked up from germline, CDR1 is LGHNA and CDR2 is YSLEER. The CDR3 loop spans 17 amino acids. Deletions cut 0 bases from V and 0 bases from J, with 12 bases between. DNA of the CDR3: TGCGCCAGCAGCCAAGAGTGGGCTAGACTAGCCAAAAACATTCAGTACTTC. It translates to CASSQEWARLAKNIQYF.

This clonotype was seen a single time. One end of the junction fails to match germline, which may point to a read error. The chain uses TRBV24-1 and TRBJ2-2, with 8 bases identical to TRBD1. This CDR3 comprises 16 residues. Germline V gene lookup returns CDR1 KGHDR and CDR2 SFDVKD. CDR3 nucleotides: TGTGCCACCAGTGATTTGAGGCAGGGGGCGACCGAGGAGCTGTTTTTT. It specifies CATSDLRQGATEELFF.

This clonotype was counted between two and nine times. The chain carries TRBV24-1 and TRBJ2-3, with 8 bases that match TRBD2. This CDR3 has 17 amino acids. CDR1 is KGHDR, CDR2 SFDVKD, per germline. V shed 3 bases, J shed 0 bases, and the junction held 7 bases outside the gene matches. The CDR3 DNA reads TGTGCCACCAGTGATCCTCGGGGGGGAGGGAGCACAGATACGCAGTATTTT. The encoded protein is CATSDPRGGGSTDTQYF.

This clonotype rates as medium-sized. The chain recombines TRBV20-1 with TRBJ2-1, with 11 bases fitting TRBD1. V trimming: 4 bases; J trimming: 2 bases; junction bases outside the gene matches: 1. Germline CDR1 DFQATT, CDR2 SNEGSKA (reference sequence). The CDR3 covers 14 residues. As DNA, the CDR3 is TGCAGTGCTATGGGACAGGGGGCCTACAATGAGCAGTTCTTC. This sequence encodes CSAMGQGAYNEQFF.

The genes are TRBV10-3 and TRBJ2-7; 7 bases agree with TRBD1. Germline V CDR1 and CDR2: ENHRY, SYGVKD. This CDR3 region has 15 residues. With V trimmed by 3 bases and J by 0 bases, 5 bases remained unmatched. The DNA for the CDR3 is TGTGCCATCAGTGACCCACAGGGGTGCTCCTACGAGCAGTACTTC. It translates to CAISDPQGCSYEQYF.

This clonotype was seen at least ten times. One base away lies a much larger clone, so this may be a sequencing read error. The J gene is TRBJ2-6, the V gene TRBV28, with TRBD2 matching over 10 bases. The CDR3 runs 17 residues. In germline, CDR1 is MDHEN, CDR2 SYDVKM. J gave up 0 bases and V 6 bases, and 5 bases lay outside the gene matches. In nucleotides, the CDR3 is TGTGCCAGCAGGTCAACTAGCGGGGACTCTGGGGCCAACGTCCTGACTTTC. Amino acids: CASRSTSGDSGANVLTF.

The chain uses TRBV5-1 and TRBJ2-7; D possibly corresponds to TRBD1 (5 bases). Germline CDR1 is SGHRS and CDR2 is YFSETQ. The V end lost 4 bases, the J end lost 2 bases, and 13 bases lay between the germline ends. This CDR3 has 14 amino acids. The CDR3: CASSAVQATYEQYF. In DNA form, the CDR3 reads TGCGCCAGCAGCGCAGTACAGGCGACCTACGAGCAGTACTTC.

This clonotype occurred a few times. This chain connects TRBV20-1 to TRBJ2-1, with 9 positions matching TRBD1. V shed 0 bases, J shed 7 bases, and the junction held 7 bases outside the gene matches. Germline V lookup: CDR1 DFQATT, CDR2 SNEGSKA (reference sequence). The CDR3 contains 15 residues. This CDR3 is CSARDHRGLRNEQFF. The CDR3 DNA follows: TGCAGTGCTAGAGATCACAGGGGGCTTCGGAATGAGCAGTTCTTC.

This clonotype was detected a few times. V gene TRBV18 combines with J gene TRBJ2-7; 7 nucleotides align to TRBD2. CDR1 KGHSH and CDR2 LQKENI come from the germline V gene. The CDR3 length is 14 residues. Trimming cost V 6 bases and J 4 bases; bases outside gene matches: 9. This CDR3 reads CASSRSGEGYEQYF. The CDR3 nucleotides read TGTGCCAGCTCCCGGAGCGGGGAGGGGTACGAGCAGTACTTC.